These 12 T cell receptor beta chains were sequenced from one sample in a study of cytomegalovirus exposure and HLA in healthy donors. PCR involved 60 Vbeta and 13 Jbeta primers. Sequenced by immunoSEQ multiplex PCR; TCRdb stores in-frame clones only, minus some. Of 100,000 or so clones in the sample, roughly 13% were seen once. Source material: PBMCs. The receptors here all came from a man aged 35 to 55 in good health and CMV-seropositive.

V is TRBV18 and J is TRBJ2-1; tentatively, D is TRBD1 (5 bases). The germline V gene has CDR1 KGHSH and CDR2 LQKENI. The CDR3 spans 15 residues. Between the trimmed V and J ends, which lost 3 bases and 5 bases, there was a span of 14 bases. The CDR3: CASSPLQGENNEQFF. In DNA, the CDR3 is TGTGCCAGCTCACCGCTCCAGGGCGAGAACAATGAGCAGTTCTTC.

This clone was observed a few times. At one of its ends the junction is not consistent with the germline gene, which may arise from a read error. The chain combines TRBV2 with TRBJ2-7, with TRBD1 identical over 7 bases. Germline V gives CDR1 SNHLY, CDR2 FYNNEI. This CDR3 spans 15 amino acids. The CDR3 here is CASSERLDGTAFADF. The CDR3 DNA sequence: TGTGCCAGCAGTGAAAGGTTGGATGGGACAGCCTTCGCTGACTTC.

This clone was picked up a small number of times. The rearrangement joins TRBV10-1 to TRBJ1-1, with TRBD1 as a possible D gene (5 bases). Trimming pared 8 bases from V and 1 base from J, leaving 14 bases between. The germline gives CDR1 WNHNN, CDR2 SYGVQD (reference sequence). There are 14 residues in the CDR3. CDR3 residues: CASRGSGKNTEAFF. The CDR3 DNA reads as TGCGCCAGCCGGGGGAGCGGCAAGAACACTGAAGCTTTCTTT.

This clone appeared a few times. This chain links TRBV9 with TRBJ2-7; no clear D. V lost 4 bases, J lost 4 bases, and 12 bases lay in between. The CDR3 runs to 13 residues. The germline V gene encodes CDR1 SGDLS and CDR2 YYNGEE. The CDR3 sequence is CASSPPMTYEQYF. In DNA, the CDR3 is TGTGCCAGCAGCCCACCAATGACTTACGAGCAGTACTTC.

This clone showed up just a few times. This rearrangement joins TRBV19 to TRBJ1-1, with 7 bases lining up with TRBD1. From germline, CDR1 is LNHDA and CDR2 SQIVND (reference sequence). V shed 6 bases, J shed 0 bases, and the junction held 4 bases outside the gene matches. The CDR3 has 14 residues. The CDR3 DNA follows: TGTGCCAGTAGGTGGGACAGCATGAACACTGAAGCTTTCTTT. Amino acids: CASRWDSMNTEAFF.

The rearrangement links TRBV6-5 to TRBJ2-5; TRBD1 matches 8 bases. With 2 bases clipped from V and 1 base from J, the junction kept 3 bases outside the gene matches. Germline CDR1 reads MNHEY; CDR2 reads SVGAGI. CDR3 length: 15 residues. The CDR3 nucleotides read TGTGCCAGCAGTTACCGGGACAGGTCCCAAGAGACCCAGTACTTC. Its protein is CASSYRDRSQETQYF.

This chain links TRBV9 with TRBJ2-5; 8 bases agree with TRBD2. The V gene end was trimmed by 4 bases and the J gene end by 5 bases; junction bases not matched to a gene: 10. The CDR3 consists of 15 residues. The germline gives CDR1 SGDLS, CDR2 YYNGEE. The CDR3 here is CASSQDGRAWETQYF. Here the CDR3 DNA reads TGTGCCAGCAGCCAAGACGGGAGGGCCTGGGAGACCCAGTACTTC.

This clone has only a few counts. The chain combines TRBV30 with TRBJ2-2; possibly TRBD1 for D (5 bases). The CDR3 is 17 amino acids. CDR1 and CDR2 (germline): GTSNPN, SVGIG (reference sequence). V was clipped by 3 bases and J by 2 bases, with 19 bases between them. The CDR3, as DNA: TGTGCCTGGAGCGGAAGACAGAGAACCATTAACACCGGGGAGCTGTTTTTT. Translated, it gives CAWSGRQRTINTGELFF.

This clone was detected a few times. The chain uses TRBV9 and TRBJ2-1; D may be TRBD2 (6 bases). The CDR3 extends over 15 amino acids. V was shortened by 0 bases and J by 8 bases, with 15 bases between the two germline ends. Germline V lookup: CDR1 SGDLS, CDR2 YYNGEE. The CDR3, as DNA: TGTGCCAGCAGCGTAGGAGGGGCGGGAAGGGATGAGCAGTTCTTC. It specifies CASSVGGAGRDEQFF.

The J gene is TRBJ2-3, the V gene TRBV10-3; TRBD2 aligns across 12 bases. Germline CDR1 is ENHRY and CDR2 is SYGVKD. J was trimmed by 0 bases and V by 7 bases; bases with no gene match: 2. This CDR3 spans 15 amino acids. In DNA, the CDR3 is TGTGCCATCAACCTAGCGGGAGGGAGCACAGATACGCAGTATTTT. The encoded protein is CAINLAGGSTDTQYF.

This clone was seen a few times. This CDR3 reads CASRDYLDTEAFF. The CDR3 DNA is TGTGCCAGCCGGGATTATCTAGACACTGAAGCTTTCTTT. The chain has TRBV6-1 and TRBJ1-1; D unresolved. The CDR3 loop spans 13 amino acids. Trimming left V 8 bases short and J 3 bases short, with 13 bases between. The germline V gene has CDR1 MNHNS and CDR2 SASEGT.

The CDR3, as DNA: TGCGCCAGCAGCACGGGACAGGGGATGGTTGAAGCTTTCTTT. Its translation is CASSTGQGMVEAFF. The V and J genes are TRBV5-1 and TRBJ1-1, with TRBD1 matching over 10 bases. V lost 4 bases to trimming and J lost 7 bases; unmatched junction nucleotides: 7. Germline lookup yields CDR1 SGHRS and CDR2 YFSETQ. This CDR3 is built from 14 residues.